This is a list of T cell receptor beta chains from one sample in a study of glioma-infiltrating T cells. Each CDR3 protein gets one entry after TCRdb re-called the multiplex PCR reads with MiXCR. This sample has about 130,000 distinct CDR3 sequences, with approximately 26% found just once. The specimen was glioma tissue, nonneoplastic brain tissue, or PBMCs (not recorded which). The receptors were sampled from a human donor with low-grade glioma or glioblastoma, undergoing nonglioma brain surgery, or in good health (not recorded which). CDR3s include the opening cysteine and the closing phenylalanine or tryptophan. Each record gives: CDR3 length, J gene, V gene, clone size, D gene, CDR3 protein, CDR3 DNA. The D gene is left open where the match is weak. Expanded clones get a size class; other rows say once, few or many, or leave the size out.

15 TRBJ1-3 TRBV15 NA NA CATSREKLTGNTIYF TGTGCCACCAGCAGAGAGAAGCTTACTGGAAACACCATATATTTT
14 TRBJ2-5 TRBV27 NA NA CASSPRAAKETQYF TGTGCCAGCAGTCCCCGGGCGGCCAAAGAGACCCAGTACTTC
16 TRBJ2-4 TRBV24-1 few NA CATSDPLGSVKNIQYF TGTGCCACCAGTGACCCCTTGGGCTCGGTCAAAAACATTCAGTACTTC
15 TRBJ2-5 TRBV7-9 few NA CASSLGQGTRETQYF TGTGCCAGCAGCTTAGGCCAGGGTACTAGAGAGACCCAGTACTTC
14 TRBJ2-5 TRBV6-6 NA NA CASSYDGGGETQYF TGTGCCAGCAGTTACGATGGTGGGGGGGAGACCCAGTACTTC
15 TRBJ1-3 TRBV12-3/TRBV12-4 few NA CASSFRRPPGNTIYF TGTGCCAGCAGTTTTCGCCGGCCCCCTGGAAACACCATATATTTT
16 TRBJ2-3 TRBV28 NA NA CASSPLTGSSTDTQYF TGTGCCAGCAGTCCCCTTACCGGATCTAGCACAGATACGCAGTATTTT
15 TRBJ2-5 TRBV6-1 NA NA CASRRRLAGQETQYF TGTGCCAGCAGGCGGCGTCTAGCAGGCCAAGAGACCCAGTACTTC
14 TRBJ2-5 TRBV7-2 NA NA CASSGSVSQETQYF TGTGCCAGCAGCGGTAGCGTCTCCCAAGAGACCCAGTACTTC
11 TRBJ1-1 TRBV28 many NA CASKGPGAAFF TGTGCCAGCAAGGGGCCAGGGGCAGCTTTCTTT
16 TRBJ2-3 TRBV7-9 few TRBD2 CASSWGLAGESDTQYF TGTGCCAGCAGCTGGGGACTAGCGGGGGAATCAGATACGCAGTATTTT
14 TRBJ2-2 TRBV4-1 few NA CASSQEGRTGELFF TGCGCCAGCAGCCAAGAAGGTCGTACCGGGGAGCTGTTTTTT
15 TRBJ2-1 TRBV20-1 NA TRBD2 CSARGLAGPYNEQFF TGCAGTGCTAGGGGACTAGCGGGGCCCTACAATGAGCAGTTCTTC
16 TRBJ2-3 TRBV18 NA TRBD1 CASSPTTGDTADTQYF TGTGCCAGCTCACCTACGACAGGGGACACGGCAGATACGCAGTATTTT